This T cell receptor beta chain came from a study of cytomegalovirus exposure and HLA in healthy donors. Study context: Previous work identified 120 million or so unique TCR beta sequences from around 200 million T cells. Study-level results: Specificity for CMV antigens was confirmed in vitro for a few of the CMV-associated chains. Later analysis associated a missense DCLRE1C variant with TCR beta V- and J-gene trimming. The productive fraction for most TCR beta V segments was about 87% or about 30% in an earlier analysis.

Looked up from germline, CDR1 is SEHNR and CDR2 is FQNEAQ (reference sequence). The CDR3 has 15 amino acids. V lost 3 bases to trimming and J lost 2 bases; unmatched junction nucleotides: 4. The PCR had 60 Vbeta and 13 Jbeta primers. Profiling relied on immunoSEQ multiplex PCR, and the TCRdb table lists in-frame clones only, not all of them. Of 150,000 to 200,000 clones listed, about 90% were seen once; the top ten hold around 0.21%. With respect to this clone: The antigen is not known.

The origin of this receptor is a girl in the first two years of life in good health and CMV-seronegative. Source material: PBMCs. The chain joins TRBV7-9 to TRBJ1-3, with 7 nucleotides matching TRBD1. CDR3 in amino acids: CASSLRQGAGNTIYF. The CDR3 coding sequence is TGTGCCAGCAGCTTGCGTCAGGGGGCTGGAAACACCATATATTTT.